This entry features one T cell receptor (beta chain) sequence. Its cognate antigen is unknown. Across several immunoSEQ plates, the genomic DNA of each subset was split evenly. Produced via immunoSEQ multiplex PCR; TCRdb's table is partial and in-frame only. The table has hundreds of thousands of clones, approximately 96% seen once. Only CD45RO-negative cells positively selected for CCR7 counted as naive CD8 cells, so terminally differentiated effector memory CD45RA+ cells were excluded. These data are taken from a study of shared clonotypes between healthy human individuals. Overall study context: There were three CD4 naive, three CD4 memory, two CD8 naive and one CD8 memory plates per donor. Findings and limits, study-wide: Naive subsets generally had larger estimated richness than memory subsets. Clonotype sharing among donors, it was expected, would be affected by sequencing depth.

Trimming took off 3 bases at V and 0 bases at J, with 9 bases between the two ends. CDR3 length: 15 residues. The germline CDR1 and CDR2 sequences are MNHEY and SMNVEV (reference sequence). The sequence derives from a woman aged 25 to 39 in good health. The sample consisted of naive CD8+ T cells sorted from blood. This sequence joins TRBV27 and TRBJ1-5; D is ambiguous. CDR3 in DNA: TGTGCCAGCAGTTTGTTCCTTAATAGCAATCAGCCCCAGCATTTT. Its translation is CASSLFLNSNQPQHF.